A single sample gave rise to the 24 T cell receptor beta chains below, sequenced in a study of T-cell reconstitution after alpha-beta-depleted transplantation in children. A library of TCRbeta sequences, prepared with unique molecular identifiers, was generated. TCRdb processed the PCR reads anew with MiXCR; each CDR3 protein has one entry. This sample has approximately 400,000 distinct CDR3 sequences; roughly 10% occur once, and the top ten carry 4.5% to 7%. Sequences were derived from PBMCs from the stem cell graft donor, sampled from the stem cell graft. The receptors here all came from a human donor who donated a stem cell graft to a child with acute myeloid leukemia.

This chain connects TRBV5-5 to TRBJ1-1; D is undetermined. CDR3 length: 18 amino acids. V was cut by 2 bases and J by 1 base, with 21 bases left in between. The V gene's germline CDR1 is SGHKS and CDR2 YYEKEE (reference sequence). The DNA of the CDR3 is TGTGCCAGCAGCTTTTATTTTTTGGCAGCAGAGAGGAACACTGAAGCTTTCTTT. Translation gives CASSFYFLAAERNTEAFF.

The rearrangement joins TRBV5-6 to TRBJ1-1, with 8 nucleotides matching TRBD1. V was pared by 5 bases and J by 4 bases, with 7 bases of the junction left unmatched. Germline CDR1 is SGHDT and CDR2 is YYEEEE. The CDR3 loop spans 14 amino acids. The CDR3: CASRAGGGLTEAFF. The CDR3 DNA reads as TGTGCCAGCAGGGCAGGGGGCGGCCTCACTGAAGCTTTCTTT.

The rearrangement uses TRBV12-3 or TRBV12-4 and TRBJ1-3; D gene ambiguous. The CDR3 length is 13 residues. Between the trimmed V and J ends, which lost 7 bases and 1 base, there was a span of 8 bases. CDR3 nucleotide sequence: TGTGCCAGCAATCCTAGGTCTGGAAACACCATATATTTT. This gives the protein CASNPRSGNTIYF.

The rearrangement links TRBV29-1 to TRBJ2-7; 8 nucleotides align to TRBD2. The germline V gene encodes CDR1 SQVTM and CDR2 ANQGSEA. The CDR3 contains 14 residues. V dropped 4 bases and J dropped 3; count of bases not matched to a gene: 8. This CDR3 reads CSVAVGSGGYEQYF. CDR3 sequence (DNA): TGCAGCGTTGCCGTGGGGAGCGGGGGCTACGAGCAGTACTTC.

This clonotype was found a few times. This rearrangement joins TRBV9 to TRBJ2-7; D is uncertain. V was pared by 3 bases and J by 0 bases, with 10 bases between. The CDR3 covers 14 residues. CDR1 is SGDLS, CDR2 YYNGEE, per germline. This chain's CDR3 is CASSDAVHSYEQYF. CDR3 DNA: TGTGCCAGCAGCGATGCGGTACACTCCTACGAGCAGTACTTC.

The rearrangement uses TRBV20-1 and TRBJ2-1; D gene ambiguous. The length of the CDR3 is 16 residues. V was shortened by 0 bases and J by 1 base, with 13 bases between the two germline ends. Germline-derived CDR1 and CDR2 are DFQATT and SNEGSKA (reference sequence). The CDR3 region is CSARDVQRSSYNEQFF. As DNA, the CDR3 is TGCAGTGCTAGAGATGTGCAACGGTCTTCCTACAATGAGCAGTTCTTC.

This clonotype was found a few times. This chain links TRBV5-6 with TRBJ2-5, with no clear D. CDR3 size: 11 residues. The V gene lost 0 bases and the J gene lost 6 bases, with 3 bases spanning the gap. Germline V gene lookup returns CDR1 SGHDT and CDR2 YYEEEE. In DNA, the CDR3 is TGTGCCAGCAGCTTGGGCCAGACCCAGTACTTC. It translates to CASSLGQTQYF.

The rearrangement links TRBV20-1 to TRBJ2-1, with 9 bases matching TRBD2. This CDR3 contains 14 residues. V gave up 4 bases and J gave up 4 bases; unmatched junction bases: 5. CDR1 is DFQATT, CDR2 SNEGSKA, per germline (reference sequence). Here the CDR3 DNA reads TGCAGTGCTAACCGGGGACTAGCTTACAATGAGCAGTTCTTC. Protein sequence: CSANRGLAYNEQFF.

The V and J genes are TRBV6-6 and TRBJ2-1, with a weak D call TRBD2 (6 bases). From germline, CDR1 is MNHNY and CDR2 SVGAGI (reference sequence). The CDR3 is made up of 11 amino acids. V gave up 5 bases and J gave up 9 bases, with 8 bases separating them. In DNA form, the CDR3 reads TGTGCCAGCAGTCACGGGGGTGAGCAGTTCTTC. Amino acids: CASSHGGEQFF.

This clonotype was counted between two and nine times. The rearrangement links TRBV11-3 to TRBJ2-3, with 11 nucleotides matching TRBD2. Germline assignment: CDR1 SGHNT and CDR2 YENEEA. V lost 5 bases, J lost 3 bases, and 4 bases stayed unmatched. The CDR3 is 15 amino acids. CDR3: CASSIGTSGTDTQYF. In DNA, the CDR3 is TGTGCCAGCAGCATCGGGACTAGCGGAACAGATACGCAGTATTTT.

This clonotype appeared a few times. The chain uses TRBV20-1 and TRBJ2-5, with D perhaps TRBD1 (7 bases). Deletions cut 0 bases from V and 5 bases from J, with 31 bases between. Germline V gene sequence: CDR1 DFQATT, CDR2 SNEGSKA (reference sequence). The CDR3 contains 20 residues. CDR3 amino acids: CSARDLRGVKLRAPGETQYF. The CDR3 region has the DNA TGCAGTGCTAGAGATCTCAGGGGGGTGAAGTTACGAGCACCAGGGGAGACCCAGTACTTC.

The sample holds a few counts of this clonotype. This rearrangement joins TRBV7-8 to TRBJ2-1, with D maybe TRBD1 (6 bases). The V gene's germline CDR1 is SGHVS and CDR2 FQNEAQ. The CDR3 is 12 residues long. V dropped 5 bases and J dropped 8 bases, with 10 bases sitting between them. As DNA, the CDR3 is TGTGCCAGCAGCACCCAGGGGTATGAGCAGTTCTTC. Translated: CASSTQGYEQFF.

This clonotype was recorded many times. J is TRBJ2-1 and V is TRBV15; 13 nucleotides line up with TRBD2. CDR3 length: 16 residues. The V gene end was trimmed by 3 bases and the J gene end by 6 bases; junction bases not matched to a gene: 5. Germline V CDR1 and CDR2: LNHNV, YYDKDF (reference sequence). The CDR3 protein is CATSSPGLAGLNEQFF. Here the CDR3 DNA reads TGTGCCACCAGCAGCCCGGGACTAGCGGGGCTCAATGAGCAGTTCTTC. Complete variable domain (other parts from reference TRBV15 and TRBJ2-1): DAMVIQNPRYQVTQFGKPVTLSCSQTLNHNVMYWYQQKSSQAPKLLFHYYDKDFNNEADTPDNFQSRRPNTSFCFLDIRSPGLGDTAMYLCATSSPGLAGLNEQFFGPGTRLTVL.

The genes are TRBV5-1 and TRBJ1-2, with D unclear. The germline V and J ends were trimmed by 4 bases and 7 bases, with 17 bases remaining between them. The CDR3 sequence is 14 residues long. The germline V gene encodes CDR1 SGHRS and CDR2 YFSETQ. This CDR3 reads CASSSSVVAVGYTF. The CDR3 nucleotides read TGCGCCAGCAGCAGCTCCGTAGTGGCGGTTGGCTACACCTTC.

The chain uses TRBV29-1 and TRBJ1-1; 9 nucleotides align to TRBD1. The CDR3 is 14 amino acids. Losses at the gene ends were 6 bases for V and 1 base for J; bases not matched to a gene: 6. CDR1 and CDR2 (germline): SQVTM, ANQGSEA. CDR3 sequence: CSVAGTGTNTEAFF. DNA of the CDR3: TGCAGCGTAGCCGGGACAGGGACGAACACTGAAGCTTTCTTT. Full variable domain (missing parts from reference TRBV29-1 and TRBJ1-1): SAVISQKPSRDICQRGTSLTIQCQVDSQVTMMFWYRQQPGQSLTLIATANQGSEATYESGFVIDKFPISRPNLTFSTLTVSNMSPEDSSIYLCSVAGTGTNTEAFFGQGTRLTVV.

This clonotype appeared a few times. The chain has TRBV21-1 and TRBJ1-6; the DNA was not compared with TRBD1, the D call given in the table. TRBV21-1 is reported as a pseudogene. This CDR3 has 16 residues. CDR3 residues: CASSKVRQGWNSPLHF. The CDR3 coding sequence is TGTGCCAGCAGCAAAGTAAGGCAGGGTTGGAATTCACCCCTCCACTTT.

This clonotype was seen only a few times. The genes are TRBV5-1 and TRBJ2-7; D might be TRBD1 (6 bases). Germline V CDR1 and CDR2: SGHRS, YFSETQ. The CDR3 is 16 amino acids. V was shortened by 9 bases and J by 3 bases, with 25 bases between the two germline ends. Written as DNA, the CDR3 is TGCGCCACCCCGTGCACAAACAGGGCCCCTAACTACGAGCAGTACGTC. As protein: CATPCTNRAPNYEQYV.

The CDR3 protein is CATSRLPGGIGSYNEQFF. The CDR3 DNA is TGTGCCACCAGCAGATTACCCGGGGGAATCGGTAGCTACAATGAGCAGTTCTTC. The gene calls are TRBV15 and TRBJ2-1; D is perhaps TRBD2 (6 bases). Looked up from germline, CDR1 is LNHNV and CDR2 is YYDKDF (reference sequence). V was trimmed by 2 bases and J by 3 bases, leaving 20 bases between them. The CDR3 contains 18 residues.

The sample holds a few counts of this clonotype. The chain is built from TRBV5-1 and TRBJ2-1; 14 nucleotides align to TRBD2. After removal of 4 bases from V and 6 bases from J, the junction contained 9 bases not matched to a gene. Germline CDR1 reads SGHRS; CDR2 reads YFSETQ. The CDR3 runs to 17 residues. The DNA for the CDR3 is TGCGCCAGCAGCCACATTACGGGACTAGCGGGAGCCAATGAGCAGTTCTTC. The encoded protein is CASSHITGLAGANEQFF.

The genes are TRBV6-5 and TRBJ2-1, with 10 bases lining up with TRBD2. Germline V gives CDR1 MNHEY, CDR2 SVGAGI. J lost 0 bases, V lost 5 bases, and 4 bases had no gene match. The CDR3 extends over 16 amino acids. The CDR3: CASSTSGDSSYNEQFF. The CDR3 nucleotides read TGTGCCAGCAGTACTAGCGGGGACAGCTCCTACAATGAGCAGTTCTTC.

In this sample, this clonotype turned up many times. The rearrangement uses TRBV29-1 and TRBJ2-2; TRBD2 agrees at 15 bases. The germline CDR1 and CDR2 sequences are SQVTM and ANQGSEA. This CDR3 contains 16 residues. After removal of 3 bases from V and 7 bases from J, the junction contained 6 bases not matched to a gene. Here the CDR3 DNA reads TGCAGCGTTGAGGGACTAGCGGGGGGCGACTTCGGGGAGCTGTTTTTT. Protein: CSVEGLAGGDFGELFF.

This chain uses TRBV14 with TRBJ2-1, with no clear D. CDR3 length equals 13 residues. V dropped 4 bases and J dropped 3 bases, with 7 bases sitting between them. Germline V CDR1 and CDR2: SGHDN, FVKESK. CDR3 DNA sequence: TGTGCCAGCAGCCCCTCAGTCTACAATGAGCAGTTCTTC. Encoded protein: CASSPSVYNEQFF.

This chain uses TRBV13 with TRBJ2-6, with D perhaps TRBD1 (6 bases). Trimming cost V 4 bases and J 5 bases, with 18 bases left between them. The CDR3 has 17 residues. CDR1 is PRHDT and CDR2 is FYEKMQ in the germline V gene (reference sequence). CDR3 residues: CASSSDRLVRWANVLTF. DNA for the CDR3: TGTGCCAGCAGCTCTGACAGGCTAGTACGCTGGGCCAACGTCCTGACTTTC.

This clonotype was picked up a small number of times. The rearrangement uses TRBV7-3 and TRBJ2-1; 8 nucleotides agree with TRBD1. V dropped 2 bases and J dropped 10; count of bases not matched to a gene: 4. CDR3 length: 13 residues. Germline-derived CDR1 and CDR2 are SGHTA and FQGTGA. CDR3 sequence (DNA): TGTGCCAGCAGCTTAGCCAGGGGGCGCGAGCAGTTCTTC. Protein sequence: CASSLARGREQFF.